The following is a T cell receptor (beta chain) sequence with its context. Antigen specificity is unknown. This entry is derived from a study of T cells after yellow fever vaccination. Study findings and constraints: Booster sampling recovered most clones from primary vaccination (96% CD4, around 90% CD8).

Generation of TCR cDNA used 5'RACE template switching (which added a universal primer site and UMIs). MiXCR was run by TCRdb on the 5' RACE reads, yielding one entry per CDR3 protein. Of roughly 310,000 distinct CDR3 sequences detected, over 8% appear once; the ten largest clones hold around 17%. The CDR3 sequence is 18 residues long. Germline V lookup: CDR1 SGHAT, CDR2 FQDESV (reference sequence). V lost 4 bases, J lost 0 bases, and 19 bases lay in between. The source material was PBMCs, sampled on the day of the first yellow fever vaccination. This clonotype was obtained from a man aged 18 to 30 who received the YFV17D yellow fever vaccine. The rearrangement links TRBV11-1 to TRBJ2-1; D may be TRBD1 (6 bases). The chain's CDR3 is CASSSPRPGQISYNEQFF. In DNA form, the CDR3 reads TGTGCCAGCAGCTCTCCCCGACCCGGACAGATCTCCTACAATGAGCAGTTCTTC.